The clone carrying this T cell receptor beta chain appeared a few times. Stated time point: newly diagnosed GD, antithyroid drugs for less than 3 months. The TCR library was made from RNA that had been extracted from PBMCs in TRIzol. These data are taken from a study of regulatory T cells in long-lasting Graves disease. Libraries of TCR beta came from iRepertoire HTBI primers plus Arm-PCR of CDR3 regions. Using its own MiXCR run on the multiplex PCR reads, TCRdb lists one record per CDR3 protein. This repertoire shows fewer than 450,000 distinct CDR3 sequences, 15% found once; its top ten account for approximately 8%. These data were likewise used in another study, on T cells in Graves' hyperthyroidism and ophthalmopathy. According to that study: Based on clinical symptoms, serum thyroxine and TRAb, thyroid ultrasound and orbital computed tomography, diagnoses were reached. An initial round of RT-PCR targeting the TCR CDR3 relied on the HTBI primer set.

This sequence was found in a woman in her 40s with Graves disease. This specimen consisted of peripheral blood mononuclear cells (PBMCs), obtained at new diagnosis, from a patient treated with antithyroid drugs.

The CDR3 coding sequence is TGTGCCAGCTCACCAGACCGACAGGGGACAAATTCACCCCTCCACTTT. Its translation: CASSPDRQGTNSPLHF. The chain has TRBV18 and TRBJ1-6, with 8 positions matching TRBD1. V shed 2 bases, J shed 7 bases, and the junction held 7 bases outside the gene matches. Germline CDR1 is KGHSH and CDR2 is LQKENI. The CDR3 contains 16 residues.